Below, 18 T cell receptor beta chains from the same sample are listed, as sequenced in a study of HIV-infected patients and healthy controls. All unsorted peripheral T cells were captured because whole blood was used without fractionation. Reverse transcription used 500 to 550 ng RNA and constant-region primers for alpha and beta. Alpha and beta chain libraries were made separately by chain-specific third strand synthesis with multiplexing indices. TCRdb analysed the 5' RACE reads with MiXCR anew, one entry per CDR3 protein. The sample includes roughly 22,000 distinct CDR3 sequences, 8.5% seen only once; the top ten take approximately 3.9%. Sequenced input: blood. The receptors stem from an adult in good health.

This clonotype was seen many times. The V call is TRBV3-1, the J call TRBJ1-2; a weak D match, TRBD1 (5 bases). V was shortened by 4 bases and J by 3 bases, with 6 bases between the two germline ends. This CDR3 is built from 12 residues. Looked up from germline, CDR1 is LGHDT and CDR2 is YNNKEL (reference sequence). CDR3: CASSRGYYGYTF. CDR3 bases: TGTGCCAGCAGCCGGGGCTACTATGGCTACACCTTC.

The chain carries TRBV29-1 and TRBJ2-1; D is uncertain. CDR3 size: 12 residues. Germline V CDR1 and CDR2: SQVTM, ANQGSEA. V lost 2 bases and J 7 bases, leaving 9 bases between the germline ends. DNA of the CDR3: TGCAGCGTTGAACTATTCAGGAATGAGCAGTTCTTC. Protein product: CSVELFRNEQFF.

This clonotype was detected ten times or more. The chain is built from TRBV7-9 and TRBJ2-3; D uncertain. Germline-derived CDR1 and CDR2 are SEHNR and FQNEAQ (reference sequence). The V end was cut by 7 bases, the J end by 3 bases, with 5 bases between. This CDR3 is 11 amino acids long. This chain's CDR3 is CASTITDTQYF. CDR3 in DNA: TGTGCCAGCACAATTACAGATACGCAGTATTTT.

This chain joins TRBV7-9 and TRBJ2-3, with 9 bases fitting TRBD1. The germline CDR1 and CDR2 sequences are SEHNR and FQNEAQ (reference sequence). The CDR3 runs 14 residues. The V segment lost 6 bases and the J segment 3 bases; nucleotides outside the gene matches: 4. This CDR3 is CASRGQGRTDTQYF. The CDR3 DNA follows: TGTGCCAGCAGGGGACAGGGACGAACAGATACGCAGTATTTT.

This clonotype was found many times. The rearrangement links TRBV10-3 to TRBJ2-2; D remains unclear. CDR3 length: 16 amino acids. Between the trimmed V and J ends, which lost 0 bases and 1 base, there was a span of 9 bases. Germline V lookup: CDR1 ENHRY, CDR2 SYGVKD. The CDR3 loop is CAISESGIKNTGELFF. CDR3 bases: TGTGCCATCAGTGAGTCTGGGATAAAGAACACCGGGGAGCTGTTTTTT.

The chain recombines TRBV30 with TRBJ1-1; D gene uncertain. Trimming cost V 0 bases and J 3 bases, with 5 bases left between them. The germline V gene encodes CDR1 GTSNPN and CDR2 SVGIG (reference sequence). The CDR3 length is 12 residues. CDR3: CAWSVPDTEAFF. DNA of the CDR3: TGTGCCTGGAGTGTACCTGACACTGAAGCTTTCTTT.

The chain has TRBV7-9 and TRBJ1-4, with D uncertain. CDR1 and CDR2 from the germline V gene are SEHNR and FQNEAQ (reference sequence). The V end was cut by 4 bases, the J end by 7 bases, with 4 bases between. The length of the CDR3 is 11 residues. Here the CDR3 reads CASSSSEKLFF. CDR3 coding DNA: TGTGCCAGCAGCTCTTCTGAAAAACTGTTTTTT.

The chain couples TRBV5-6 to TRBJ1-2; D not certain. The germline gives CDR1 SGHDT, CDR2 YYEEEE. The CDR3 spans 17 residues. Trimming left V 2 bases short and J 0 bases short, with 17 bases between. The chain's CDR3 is CASSFLGPALANYGYTF. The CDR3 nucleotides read TGTGCCAGCAGCTTCCTCGGACCGGCCCTAGCTAACTATGGCTACACCTTC.

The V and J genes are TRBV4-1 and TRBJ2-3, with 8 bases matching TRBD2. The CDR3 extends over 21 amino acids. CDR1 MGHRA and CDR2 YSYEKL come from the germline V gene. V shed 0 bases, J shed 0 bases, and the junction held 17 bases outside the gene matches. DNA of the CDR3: TGCGCCAGCAGCCAAGATGCCGTCTTTGCGGGGGGCACCGATAGCACAGATACGCAGTATTTT. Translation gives CASSQDAVFAGGTDSTDTQYF.

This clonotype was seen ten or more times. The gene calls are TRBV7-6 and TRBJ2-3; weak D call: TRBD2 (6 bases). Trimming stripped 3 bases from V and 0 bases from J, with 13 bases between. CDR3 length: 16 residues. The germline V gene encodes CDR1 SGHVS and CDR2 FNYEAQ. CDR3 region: CASSFLSGESTDTQYF. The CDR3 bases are TGTGCCAGCAGCTTTTTATCGGGGGAAAGCACAGATACGCAGTATTTT.

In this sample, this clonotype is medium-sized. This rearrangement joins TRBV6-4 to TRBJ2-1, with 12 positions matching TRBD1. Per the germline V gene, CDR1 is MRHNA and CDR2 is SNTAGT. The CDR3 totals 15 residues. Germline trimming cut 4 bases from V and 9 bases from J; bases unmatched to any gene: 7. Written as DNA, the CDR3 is TGTGCCAGCAGTGGATCCGGGACAGGGGGCGGTGAGCAGTTCTTC. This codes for CASSGSGTGGGEQFF.

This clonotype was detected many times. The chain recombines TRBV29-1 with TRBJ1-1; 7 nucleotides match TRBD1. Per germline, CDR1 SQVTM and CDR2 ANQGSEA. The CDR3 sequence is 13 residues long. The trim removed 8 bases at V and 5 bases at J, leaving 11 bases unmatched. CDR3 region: CSTAAGGNTEAFF. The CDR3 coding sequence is TGCAGCACTGCGGCAGGGGGAAATACTGAAGCTTTCTTT.

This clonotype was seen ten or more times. The CDR3 DNA is TGCAGTGCTAGAGGACCGGGACAGTCTTATCAGCCCCAGCATTTT. It codes for CSARGPGQSYQPQHF. The V gene is TRBV20-1, the J gene TRBJ1-5; 7 bases are shared with TRBD1. V shed 1 base, J shed 5 bases, and the junction held 8 bases outside the gene matches. CDR3 length: 15 amino acids. Germline assignment: CDR1 DFQATT and CDR2 SNEGSKA (reference sequence).

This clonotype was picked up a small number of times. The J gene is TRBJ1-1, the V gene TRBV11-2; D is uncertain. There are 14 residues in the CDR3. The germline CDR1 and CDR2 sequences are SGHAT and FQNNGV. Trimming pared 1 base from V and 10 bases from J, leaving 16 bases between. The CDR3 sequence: CASSLGPQGSGAFF. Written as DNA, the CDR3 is TGTGCCAGCAGCTTAGGTCCTCAAGGGAGCGGAGCTTTCTTT.

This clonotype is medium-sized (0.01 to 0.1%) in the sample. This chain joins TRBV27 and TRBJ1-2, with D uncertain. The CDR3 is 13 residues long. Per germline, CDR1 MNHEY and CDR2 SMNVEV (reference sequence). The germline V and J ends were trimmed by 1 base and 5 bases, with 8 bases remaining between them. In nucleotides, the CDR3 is TGTGCCAGCAGTTTATTTGGGCTGTATGGCTACACCTTC. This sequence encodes CASSLFGLYGYTF.

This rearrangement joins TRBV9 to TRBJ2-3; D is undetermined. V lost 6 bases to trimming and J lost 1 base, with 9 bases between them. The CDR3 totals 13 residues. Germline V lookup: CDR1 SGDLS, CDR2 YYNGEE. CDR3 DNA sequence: TGTGCCAGCACCCTCCGGGGCACAGATACGCAGTATTTT. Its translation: CASTLRGTDTQYF.

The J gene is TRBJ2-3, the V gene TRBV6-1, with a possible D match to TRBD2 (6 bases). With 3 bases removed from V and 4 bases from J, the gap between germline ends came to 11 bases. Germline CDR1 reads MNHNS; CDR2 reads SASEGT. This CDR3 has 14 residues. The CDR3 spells CASSEGERADTQYF. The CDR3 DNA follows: TGTGCCAGCAGTGAGGGAGAGCGGGCAGATACGCAGTATTTT.

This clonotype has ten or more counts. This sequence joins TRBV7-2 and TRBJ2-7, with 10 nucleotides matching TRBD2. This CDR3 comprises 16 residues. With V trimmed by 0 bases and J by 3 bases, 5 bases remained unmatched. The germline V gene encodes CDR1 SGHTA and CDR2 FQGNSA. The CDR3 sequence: CASSLAASGGFYEQYF. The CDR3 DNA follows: TGTGCCAGCAGCTTAGCGGCTAGCGGGGGATTCTACGAGCAGTACTTC.